One and the same sample provided the 21 T cell receptor beta chains below, sequenced in a study of long-term antiretroviral therapy in people with HIV. They ran version v3.0 of the immunoSEQ assay at survey level. TCRdb's copy holds only in-frame clones and misses some; the assay was immunoSEQ multiplex PCR. The sample shows some 20,000 clones, about 77% of them seen only once. Sequenced material: unsorted PBMCs, taken at the start of antiretroviral therapy, before treatment. The receptors shown here come from a woman aged 35 to 49 with HIV.

The J gene is TRBJ2-2, the V gene TRBV7-3, with 10 positions matching TRBD2. V shed 2 bases and J 6 bases; nucleotides not matched to a gene: 3. Per the germline V gene, CDR1 is SGHTA and CDR2 is FQGTGA. This CDR3 is built from 15 residues. The CDR3 DNA follows: TGTGCCAGCAGCTTATCAAGCGGGGGGGCCGGGGAGCTGTTTTTT. It is translated as CASSLSSGGAGELFF.

CDR3 nucleotides: TGTGCCAGCAGCTGGGGGCAGGGACAGGGATATGGCTACACCTTC. Its protein product is CASSWGQGQGYGYTF. The rearrangement links TRBV5-5 to TRBJ1-2; 9 nucleotides line up with TRBD1. V dropped 3 bases and J dropped 5; count of bases not matched to a gene: 8. Germline V gene lookup returns CDR1 SGHKS and CDR2 YYEKEE (reference sequence). There are 15 residues in the CDR3.

This chain links TRBV7-2 with TRBJ1-4; D gene unclear. The V gene's germline CDR1 is SGHTA and CDR2 FQGNSA. The CDR3 runs to 15 residues. Trimming took off 1 base at V and 0 bases at J, with 6 bases between the two ends. The chain's CDR3 is CASSLEIATNEKLFF. In nucleotides, the CDR3 is TGTGCCAGCAGCTTAGAGATTGCAACTAATGAAAAACTGTTTTTT.

V usage is TRBV7-2 and J usage is TRBJ2-7, with D possibly TRBD1 on 5 matching bases. There are 15 residues in the CDR3. The germline V and J ends were trimmed by 0 bases and 0 bases, with 9 bases remaining between them. Germline lookup yields CDR1 SGHTA and CDR2 FQGNSA. The CDR3: CASSLAWGPSYEQYF. The CDR3 bases are TGTGCCAGCAGCTTAGCGTGGGGCCCCTCCTACGAGCAGTACTTC.

The chain is built from TRBV2 and TRBJ2-1, with D uncertain. V dropped 3 bases and J dropped 4 bases, with 13 bases sitting between them. Germline V gene data show CDR1 as SNHLY and CDR2 as FYNNEI. CDR3 size: 15 residues. The DNA of the CDR3 is TGTGCCAGCAGTGACAAAAGAATGGGGTACAATGAGCAGTTCTTC. Its translation: CASSDKRMGYNEQFF.

The chain joins TRBV6-6 to TRBJ2-2; 11 bases are shared with TRBD1. Germline-derived CDR1 and CDR2 are MNHNY and SVGAGI (reference sequence). The CDR3 totals 15 residues. J was trimmed by 9 bases and V by 5 bases; bases with no gene match: 8. CDR3 in DNA: TGTGCCAGCAGTCGCCGGGACAGGGGGGAGTGGGAGCTGTTTTTT. The encoded protein is CASSRRDRGEWELFF.

The V gene is TRBV19, the J gene TRBJ1-5; D unresolved. Germline CDR1 reads LNHDA; CDR2 reads SQIVND (reference sequence). CDR3 length: 13 residues. Trimming took 3 bases from V and 3 from J, leaving 6 bases between them. CDR3 bases: TGTGCCAGTAGTATTCCCAACAATCAGCCCCAGCATTTT. Its translation is CASSIPNNQPQHF.

The chain uses TRBV5-1 and TRBJ2-5; D not resolved. V was pared by 1 base and J by 2 bases, with 9 bases between. The CDR3 extends over 14 amino acids. Germline loops: CDR1 SGHRS, CDR2 YFSETQ. Here the CDR3 DNA reads TGCGCCAGCAGCTTGCCAACGGTACAAGAGACCCAGTACTTC. Translating gives CASSLPTVQETQYF.

A few counts support this clone. The V and J genes are TRBV30 and TRBJ1-2; maybe TRBD1 (5 bases). Trimming cost V 1 base and J 8 bases, with 11 bases left between them. This CDR3 region has 12 residues. Germline assignment: CDR1 GTSNPN and CDR2 SVGIG (reference sequence). DNA of the CDR3: TGTGCCTGGAGTGATCCCCCAGGGGGCTACACCTTC. Translating it yields CAWSDPPGGYTF.

The CDR3 loop reads CASSSGTATDTQYF. The DNA of the CDR3 is TGCGCCAGCAGCTCCGGGACAGCAACAGATACGCAGTATTTT. The gene calls are TRBV5-1 and TRBJ2-3; 7 bases line up with TRBD1. Germline-derived CDR1 and CDR2 are SGHRS and YFSETQ. This CDR3 contains 14 residues. V lost 3 bases to trimming and J lost 3 bases; unmatched junction nucleotides: 4.

The V and J genes are TRBV7-3 and TRBJ2-1, with D unresolved. Germline CDR1 is SGHTA and CDR2 is FQGTGA. V gave up 2 bases and J gave up 3 bases, with 5 bases separating them. This CDR3 contains 13 residues. The DNA of the CDR3 is TGTGCCAGCAGCTTAGACCTCTACAATGAGCAGTTCTTC. Translated: CASSLDLYNEQFF. Full variable domain (outside the CDR3, taken from reference TRBV7-3 and TRBJ2-1): GAGVSQTPSNKVTEKGKYVELRCDPISGHTALYWYRQSLGQGPEFLIYFQGTGAADDSGLPNDRFFAVRPEGSVSTLKIQRTERGDSAVYLCASSLDLYNEQFFGPGTRLTVL.

This chain uses TRBV10-3 with TRBJ1-2; D perhaps matches TRBD1 (6 bases). The germline V gene encodes CDR1 ENHRY and CDR2 SYGVKD. The CDR3 is 16 residues long. V was trimmed by 4 bases and J by 8 bases, leaving 23 bases between them. The CDR3 sequence is CAISAAGLQGIEGYTF. CDR3 coding DNA: TGTGCCATCAGTGCCGCGGGTTTACAGGGAATAGAGGGCTACACCTTC.

The gene calls are TRBV6-4 and TRBJ2-7; no clear D gene. Germline V lookup: CDR1 MRHNA, CDR2 SNTAGT. Trimming cost V 7 bases and J 4 bases, with 5 bases left between them. The CDR3 runs to 10 residues. DNA of the CDR3: TGTGCCAGCAATTCTTACGAGCAGTACTTC. Translating gives CASNSYEQYF.

This clone is large (0.1 to 1%) within its sample. The rearrangement links TRBV7-9 to TRBJ1-1; a possible D gene is TRBD1 (6 bases). Per germline, CDR1 SEHNR and CDR2 FQNEAQ (reference sequence). CDR3 length equals 15 residues. The V end lost 4 bases, the J end lost 1 base, and 13 bases lay between the germline ends. The CDR3 DNA is TGTGCCAGCAGCTCCAAGGGGGGACGGAACACTGAAGCTTTCTTT. Its protein is CASSSKGGRNTEAFF.

This clone was seen only once. The chain is built from TRBV2 and TRBJ2-5; D not certain. CDR3 length equals 14 residues. Trimming took 1 base from V and 0 from J, leaving 6 bases between them. Germline CDR1 SNHLY, CDR2 FYNNEI. The CDR3, as DNA: TGTGCCAGCAGTGAAGAGGCGTACCAAGAGACCCAGTACTTC. This codes for CASSEEAYQETQYF.

The chain carries TRBV6-5 and TRBJ1-1; tentative D call: TRBD1 (5 bases). The CDR3 totals 15 residues. Germline V gene sequence: CDR1 MNHEY, CDR2 SVGAGI. V was cut by 8 bases and J by 2 bases, with 18 bases left in between. CDR3 amino acids: CASQTLAGVNTEAFF. CDR3 in DNA: TGTGCCAGCCAAACCCTGGCGGGGGTTAACACTGAAGCTTTCTTT.

The chain has TRBV5-6 and TRBJ2-1; TRBD1 aligns across 7 bases. Germline V CDR1 and CDR2: SGHDT, YYEEEE. The CDR3 consists of 16 residues. Trimming removed 4 bases from V and 2 bases from J; junction bases left unmatched: 9. The CDR3 here is CASSVVLGQAYNEQFF. The CDR3 bases are TGTGCCAGCAGCGTAGTACTAGGACAGGCCTACAATGAGCAGTTCTTC.

The rearrangement joins TRBV18 to TRBJ1-4, with a tentative D call TRBD1 (5 bases). This CDR3 is 13 amino acids long. V lost 8 bases and J lost 6, with 13 bases in between. Germline V gives CDR1 KGHSH, CDR2 LQKENI. CDR3 DNA: TGTGCCAGCCGGGGACTCGTAGATGAAAAACTGTTTTTT. Its translation: CASRGLVDEKLFF.

V and J are TRBV7-3 and TRBJ1-2; D unresolved. Trimming removed 1 base from V and 8 bases from J, with 11 bases in between. The CDR3 totals 13 residues. In germline, CDR1 is SGHTA, CDR2 FQGTGA. This chain's CDR3 is CASSLMPGEGYTF. The CDR3 region has the DNA TGTGCCAGCAGCTTAATGCCCGGGGAGGGCTACACCTTC.

This chain uses TRBV10-1 with TRBJ2-2; 9 nucleotides agree with TRBD2. CDR3 length: 18 residues. V lost 4 bases and J lost 2; bases outside the gene matches: 11. Germline V gene data show CDR1 as WNHNN and CDR2 as SYGVQD (reference sequence). CDR3 region: CASSAPQRRGGNTGELFF. The CDR3 bases are TGCGCCAGCAGTGCCCCCCAAAGGCGGGGGGGCAACACCGGGGAGCTGTTTTTT.

This sequence joins TRBV7-2 and TRBJ1-6; D uncertain. Germline assignment: CDR1 SGHTA and CDR2 FQGNSA. The ends were cut back, 2 bases at V and 1 base at J, with 9 bases in the middle. CDR3 length: 16 residues. CDR3 loop: CASSLIRASYNSPLHF. CDR3 sequence (DNA): TGTGCCAGCAGCTTAATAAGGGCTTCCTATAATTCACCCCTCCACTTT.